A single sample gave rise to the 31 T cell receptor beta chains below, sequenced in a study of T cells in Graves' hyperthyroidism and ophthalmopathy. Amplified regions were TCR beta CDR3 sequences from RNA transcripts. RT-PCR in the first round (using the HTBI primer set) targeted the TCR CDR3. One entry per CDR3 protein, called by TCRdb with MiXCR from the multiplex PCR reads. The data show fewer than 350,000 distinct CDR3 sequences, roughly 13% seen once. Sequenced input: blood. These receptor sequences come from a woman in her thirties or forties with Graves' hyperthyroidism.

The chain combines TRBV7-8 with TRBJ1-6; no firm D call. CDR1 SGHVS and CDR2 FQNEAQ come from the germline V gene. Between the trimmed V and J ends, which lost 4 bases and 3 bases, there was a span of 13 bases. The CDR3 extends over 16 amino acids. For the CDR3, the DNA is TGTGCCAGCAGCTCGAAAGGCCTGTTCTATAATTCACCCCTCCACTTT. Translation: CASSSKGLFYNSPLHF.

This chain uses TRBV19 with TRBJ2-7, with D perhaps matching TRBD2 (6 bases). In germline, CDR1 is LNHDA, CDR2 SQIVND (reference sequence). The CDR3 covers 19 residues. Trimming took 4 bases from V and 0 from J, leaving 25 bases between them. The CDR3 DNA reads TGTGCCAGTAGTAGCCAGACAGTCCTCGGGACTTTCAACTCCTACGAGCAGTACTTC. This codes for CASSSQTVLGTFNSYEQYF.

This clonotype was seen repeatedly, ten times or more. The chain uses TRBV6-1 and TRBJ1-2; D is ambiguous. Germline CDR1 reads MNHNS; CDR2 reads SASEGT. V was trimmed by 6 bases and J by 6 bases, leaving 14 bases between them. This CDR3 is built from 13 residues. CDR3 region: CASSQDRRDGYTF. The CDR3 nucleotides are TGTGCCAGCAGCCAGGACCGTAGGGATGGCTACACCTTC.

This clonotype was observed at least ten times. The chain joins TRBV3-1 to TRBJ2-7; 9 positions match TRBD1. Germline assignment: CDR1 LGHDT and CDR2 YNNKEL (reference sequence). V lost 4 bases and J lost 5; bases outside the gene matches: 9. The CDR3 totals 15 residues. For the CDR3, the DNA is TGTGCCAGCAGCCCTACCGGGACAGGGTCCCACGAGCAGTACTTC. Its translation is CASSPTGTGSHEQYF.

This clonotype was seen a handful of times. The chain joins TRBV10-3 to TRBJ1-1, with D perhaps TRBD1 (6 bases). CDR1 is ENHRY and CDR2 is SYGVKD in the germline V gene. V lost 3 bases to trimming and J lost 0 bases, with 8 bases between them. This CDR3 spans 14 amino acids. The CDR3 here is CAISESGVNTEAFF. CDR3 nucleotides: TGTGCCATCAGTGAATCAGGGGTGAACACTGAAGCTTTCTTT.

With respect to this clonotype: Since a much larger clone is just one base distant, this may be a read error. This chain links TRBV29-1 with TRBJ1-1, with D tentatively TRBD1 (6 bases). Per germline, CDR1 SQVTM and CDR2 ANQGSEA. Trimming took 3 bases from V and 3 from J, leaving 8 bases between them. The CDR3 runs 12 residues. The CDR3 nucleotides are TGCAGCGTTGACAGGGGCGACACTGAAGCTTTCTTT. Amino acid sequence: CSVDRGDTEAFF.

This clonotype showed up many times. The chain carries TRBV28 and TRBJ1-2; TRBD1 agrees at 8 bases. CDR1 is MDHEN, CDR2 SYDVKM, per germline. This CDR3 spans 15 amino acids. With 4 bases clipped from V and 9 bases from J, the junction kept 13 bases outside the gene matches. CDR3 in DNA: TGTGCCAGCAGTTCCTCCGGACAGGGAATCGAACGCTACACCTTC. It encodes CASSSSGQGIERYTF.

This clonotype came up many times. The chain uses TRBV28 and TRBJ2-3; D gene uncertain. In germline, CDR1 is MDHEN, CDR2 SYDVKM. This CDR3 region has 14 residues. V lost 6 bases, J lost 6 bases, and 16 bases lay in between. CDR3 DNA sequence: TGTGCCAGCAGGTTGGCCCTATCCGGGGATACGCAGTATTTT. Translation: CASRLALSGDTQYF.

This clonotype was found a few times. The chain carries TRBV7-9 and TRBJ1-4; perhaps TRBD1 as D (5 bases). CDR3 length: 12 residues. Germline CDR1 is SEHNR and CDR2 is FQNEAQ (reference sequence). Trimming shortened V by 10 bases and J by 6 bases, and 12 bases separated the two germline ends. Written as DNA, the CDR3 is TGTGCCAAAAGCGGGGCTGATGAAAAACTGTTTTTT. Translation: CAKSGADEKLFF.

At least ten counts were recorded for this clonotype. The chain employs TRBV20-1 and TRBJ2-1; D may correspond to TRBD1 or TRBD2 (7 bases each). Trimming stripped 3 bases from V and 10 bases from J, with 19 bases between. This CDR3 has 14 amino acids. Germline CDR1 is DFQATT and CDR2 is SNEGSKA (reference sequence). The CDR3 sequence is CSASGLLGGGEQFF. The CDR3 coding sequence is TGCAGTGCTAGCGGGCTATTGGGAGGGGGCGAGCAGTTCTTC.

This clonotype was counted at least ten times. This chain uses TRBV12-3 or TRBV12-4 with TRBJ2-1; D is unresolved. The CDR3 runs to 11 residues. Trimming removed 2 bases from V and 7 bases from J, with 3 bases in between. CDR3 nucleotide sequence: TGTGCCAGCAGTTTAAGAAATGAGCAGTTCTTC. Encoded protein: CASSLRNEQFF.

This clonotype was seen many times. This chain connects TRBV12-3 or TRBV12-4 to TRBJ1-6, with TRBD1 as a possible D gene (5 bases). The CDR3 has 17 amino acids. V shed 0 bases and J shed 8 bases, with 17 bases lying between them. The CDR3 is CASSLAGAGLFDSPLHF. CDR3 DNA: TGTGCCAGCAGTTTAGCTGGAGCAGGGCTTTTTGATTCACCCCTCCACTTT.

There are many counts of this clonotype. The chain is built from TRBV2 and TRBJ1-2; D is unclear. The CDR3 length is 13 residues. Trimming left V 1 base short and J 2 bases short, with 5 bases between. Germline CDR1 and CDR2: SNHLY and FYNNEI. DNA of the CDR3: TGTGCCAGCAGTGAAGATATGAACTATGGCTACACCTTC. Translation: CASSEDMNYGYTF. The full variable domain, with the rest looked up from reference TRBV2 and TRBJ1-2, is EPEVTQTPSHQVTQMGQEVILRCVPISNHLYFYWYRQILGQKVEFLVSFYNNEISEKSEIFDDQFSVERPDGSNFTLKIRSTKLEDSAMYFCASSEDMNYGYTFGSGTRLTVV.

This clonotype appeared many times. The V and J genes are TRBV12-3 or TRBV12-4 and TRBJ2-2, with 9 positions matching TRBD2. After removal of 6 bases from V and 5 bases from J, the junction contained 13 bases not matched to a gene. The CDR3 is 17 residues long. CDR3 DNA sequence: TGTGCCAGCAGCAAAGCGGGAGGCCCTCAGCGGACCGGGGAGCTGTTTTTT. It translates to CASSKAGGPQRTGELFF.

The table lists this clonotype with many counts. This rearrangement joins TRBV18 to TRBJ1-2, with D uncertain. CDR1 KGHSH and CDR2 LQKENI come from the germline V gene. This CDR3 has 11 amino acids. Trimming pared 1 base from V and 8 bases from J, leaving 5 bases between. CDR3 sequence reads: CASSPLQGYTF. DNA of the CDR3: TGTGCCAGCTCACCACTTCAAGGCTACACCTTC.

This clonotype was counted ten times or more. V and J are TRBV28 and TRBJ1-1; D uncertain. This CDR3 spans 14 amino acids. Germline CDR1 MDHEN, CDR2 SYDVKM. The V end lost 8 bases, the J end lost 4 bases, and 17 bases lay between the germline ends. CDR3 coding DNA: TGTGCCAGCCTTACCCAGGAGAGTGGCACTGAAGCTTTCTTT. Translating gives CASLTQESGTEAFF.

This clonotype was counted at least ten times. J is TRBJ1-1 and V is TRBV3-1; 7 bases agree with TRBD1. This CDR3 region has 14 residues. J lost 0 bases, V lost 5 bases, and 3 bases had no gene match. Germline V gene lookup returns CDR1 LGHDT and CDR2 YNNKEL (reference sequence). The CDR3 sequence is CASSWGQMNTEAFF. CDR3 nucleotide sequence: TGTGCCAGCAGCTGGGGACAGATGAACACTGAAGCTTTCTTT.

For this clonotype: One end of the junction varies from germline; a read error may be responsible. This sequence joins TRBV7-2 and TRBJ2-7; 7 bases match TRBD2. The length of the CDR3 is 14 residues. The germline V gene has CDR1 SGHTA and CDR2 FQGNSA. In nucleotides, the CDR3 is TGTGCCAACAGCTTAGGATGGGGGGGGGGTGAGCAGTACTTC. Residues: CANSLGWGGGEQYF. Combining the CDR3 with reference TRBV7-2 and TRBJ2-7 gives the whole variable domain GAGVSQSPSNKVTEKGKDVELRCDPISGHTALYWYRQSLGQGLEFLIYFQGNSAPDKSGLPSDRFSAERTGGSVSTLTIQRTQQEDSAVYLCANSLGWGGGEQYFGPGTRLTVT.

This clonotype was recorded at least ten times. The rearrangement links TRBV20-1 to TRBJ2-3, with 11 positions matching TRBD2. The germline CDR1 and CDR2 sequences are DFQATT and SNEGSKA (reference sequence). V lost 4 bases and J lost 2; bases outside the gene matches: 5. The CDR3 sequence is 15 residues long. CDR3 sequence (DNA): TGCAGTGCTATAGCGACTAGCGGGAACACAGATACGCAGTATTTT. Amino acid sequence: CSAIATSGNTDTQYF.

At least ten counts were recorded for this clonotype. J is TRBJ2-5 and V is TRBV6-5; 11 positions match TRBD2. Germline CDR1 and CDR2: MNHEY and SVGAGI. This CDR3 has 17 amino acids. Trimming at V came to 2 bases and at J to 2 bases, leaving 7 bases not matched to a gene. CDR3 amino acids: CASSYLGTSGIQETQYF. Here the CDR3 DNA reads TGTGCCAGCAGTTACCTCGGGACTAGCGGCATACAAGAGACCCAGTACTTC.

At least ten counts were recorded for this clonotype. The gene calls are TRBV27 and TRBJ1-2; D is possibly TRBD1 (5 bases). Germline CDR1 is MNHEY and CDR2 is SMNVEV (reference sequence). There are 15 residues in the CDR3. The ends were cut back, 6 bases at V and 8 bases at J, with 22 bases in the middle. The CDR3 sequence: CASRHTTRALDGYTF. The CDR3 DNA sequence: TGTGCCAGCAGACACACGACCAGGGCCCTAGACGGCTACACCTTC.

This clonotype was recorded at least ten times. The gene calls are TRBV27 and TRBJ2-5, with 7 bases matching TRBD2. Germline lookup yields CDR1 MNHEY and CDR2 SMNVEV (reference sequence). The CDR3 sequence is 12 residues long. With V trimmed by 9 bases and J by 5 bases, 6 bases remained unmatched. Here the CDR3 reads CASAGVEETQYF. CDR3 nucleotides: TGTGCCAGTGCGGGGGTAGAGGAGACCCAGTACTTC.

The chain carries TRBV29-1 and TRBJ2-7; a weak D match, TRBD2 (5 bases). CDR1 and CDR2 (germline): SQVTM, ANQGSEA. The CDR3 contains 13 residues. Trimming pared 4 bases from V and 0 bases from J, leaving 10 bases between. CDR3 bases: TGCAGCGTTGGGCGGGTAAACTCCTACGAGCAGTACTTC. Translated: CSVGRVNSYEQYF.

To note about this clonotype: Given a much more abundant clone one base away, this may be a read error. V gene TRBV12-3 or TRBV12-4 combines with J gene TRBJ1-6, with D maybe TRBD1 (6 bases). Trimming cost V 4 bases and J 13 bases, with 20 bases left between them. There are 15 residues in the CDR3. The CDR3 DNA sequence: TGTGCCAGCAGTTCTCCGGAGGGGGGGGAAAGGCCCCTCCACTTT. Translated: CASSSPEGGERPLHF.

Notes on this clonotype: A much larger clone differs by one base, so this may be a read error. The chain uses TRBV6-5 and TRBJ1-3; a possible D gene is TRBD1 (5 bases). The CDR3 contains 14 residues. Germline-derived CDR1 and CDR2 are MNHEY and SVGAGI. The CDR3 spells CAGSYLGPGNTIYF. CDR3 DNA: TGTGCCGGCAGTTACCTGGGCCCAGGGAACACCATATATTTT.

For this clonotype: This may arise from a read error, as a much more abundant clone is one base away. This likely comes from a read error, as the CDR3 has no conserved phenylalanine or tryptophan at its end. The rearrangement joins TRBV6-1 to TRBJ1-1; 8 bases agree with TRBD1. V shed 7 bases, J shed 2 bases, and the junction held 9 bases outside the gene matches. The CDR3 is 15 residues long. Germline V CDR1 and CDR2: MNHNS, SASEGT. The CDR3 DNA reads TGTGCCAGCAAACCCCCCAGGGGGCGAAACACTGAAGCTTTCCTT. Protein sequence: CASKPPRGRNTEAFL.

This clonotype was seen more than once but under ten times. CDR3: CASSRRKTGESKNIQYF. CDR3 in DNA: TGTGCCAGCAGCCGTCGAAAGACAGGGGAGTCCAAAAACATTCAGTACTTC. The chain joins TRBV7-8 to TRBJ2-4, with 8 bases that match TRBD1. The CDR3 has 17 amino acids. V was clipped by 5 bases and J by 2 bases; unmatched bases: 11. The V gene's germline CDR1 is SGHVS and CDR2 FQNEAQ.

This clonotype has a handful of counts. The rearrangement links TRBV12-3 or TRBV12-4 to TRBJ2-3; 10 bases line up with TRBD2. With V trimmed by 6 bases and J by 0 bases, 12 bases remained unmatched. The CDR3 runs 18 residues. As DNA, the CDR3 is TGTGCCAGCAGCTACCCTCTAGCGGGAGAGTGGAGCACAGATACGCAGTATTTT. Translated: CASSYPLAGEWSTDTQYF.

This clonotype was detected many times. The chain links TRBV3-1 to TRBJ1-1; TRBD1 matches at 7 bases. Looked up from germline, CDR1 is LGHDT and CDR2 is YNNKEL (reference sequence). V was clipped by 8 bases and J by 1 base; unmatched bases: 4. The CDR3 sequence is 13 residues long. This CDR3 reads CASEGTANTEAFF. The CDR3 coding sequence is TGTGCCAGCGAGGGGACAGCGAACACTGAAGCTTTCTTT.

This clonotype was recorded many times. The V call is TRBV20-1, the J call TRBJ1-2, with D possibly TRBD1 on 6 matching bases. The CDR3 has 12 residues. Germline V lookup: CDR1 DFQATT, CDR2 SNEGSKA (reference sequence). V lost 8 bases and J lost 4, with 14 bases in between. The CDR3 coding sequence is TGCAGTACCGGGGAAGGGGGCTATGGCTACACCTTC. Translation: CSTGEGGYGYTF.

This clonotype was seen more than once but under ten times. This chain links TRBV19 with TRBJ2-2; possible D gene TRBD1, 5 bases. The germline V gene encodes CDR1 LNHDA and CDR2 SQIVND (reference sequence). V lost 4 bases and J 7 bases, leaving 13 bases between the germline ends. The CDR3 length is 14 residues. The CDR3 nucleotides read TGTGCCAGTAGTACCCGACAGTTCGGCGGGGAGCTGTTTTTT. It specifies CASSTRQFGGELFF.